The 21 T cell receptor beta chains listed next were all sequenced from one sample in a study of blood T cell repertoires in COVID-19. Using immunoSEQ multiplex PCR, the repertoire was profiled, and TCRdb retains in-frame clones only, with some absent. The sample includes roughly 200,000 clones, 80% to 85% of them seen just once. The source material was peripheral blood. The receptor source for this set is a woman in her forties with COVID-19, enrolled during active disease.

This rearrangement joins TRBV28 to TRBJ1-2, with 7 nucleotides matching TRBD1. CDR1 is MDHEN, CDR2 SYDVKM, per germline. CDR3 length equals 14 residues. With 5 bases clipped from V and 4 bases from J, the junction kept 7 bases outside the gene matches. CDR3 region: CASSVSGTVYGYTF. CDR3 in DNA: TGTGCCAGCAGTGTCTCCGGGACAGTCTATGGCTACACCTTC.

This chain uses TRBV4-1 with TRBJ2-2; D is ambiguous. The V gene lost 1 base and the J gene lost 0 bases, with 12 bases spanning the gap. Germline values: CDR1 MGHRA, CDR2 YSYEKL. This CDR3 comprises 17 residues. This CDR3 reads CASSQAPPQANTGELFF. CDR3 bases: TGCGCCAGCAGCCAAGCTCCCCCGCAGGCGAACACCGGGGAGCTGTTTTTT.

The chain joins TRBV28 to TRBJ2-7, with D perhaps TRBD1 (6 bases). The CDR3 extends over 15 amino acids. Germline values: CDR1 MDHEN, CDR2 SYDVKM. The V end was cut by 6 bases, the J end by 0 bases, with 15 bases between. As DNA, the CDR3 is TGTGCCAGCAGCGATTCGACAGGTTACTCCTACGAGCAGTACTTC. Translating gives CASSDSTGYSYEQYF.

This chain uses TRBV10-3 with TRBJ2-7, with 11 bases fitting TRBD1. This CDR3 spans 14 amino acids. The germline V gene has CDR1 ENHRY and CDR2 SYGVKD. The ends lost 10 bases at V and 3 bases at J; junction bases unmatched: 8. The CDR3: CATIRDRGFYEQYF. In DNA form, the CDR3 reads TGTGCCACCATCCGGGACAGGGGGTTCTACGAGCAGTACTTC.

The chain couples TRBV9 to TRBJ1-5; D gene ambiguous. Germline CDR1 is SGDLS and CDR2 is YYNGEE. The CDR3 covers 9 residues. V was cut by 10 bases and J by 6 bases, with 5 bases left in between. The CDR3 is CASGQPQHF. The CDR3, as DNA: TGTGCCTCGGGTCAGCCCCAGCATTTT. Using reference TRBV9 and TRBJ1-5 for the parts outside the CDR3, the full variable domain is DSGVTQTPKHLITATGQRVTLRCSPRSGDLSVYWYQQSLDQGLQFLIQYYNGEERAKGNILERFSAQQFPDLHSELNLSSLELGDSALYFCASGQPQHFGDGTRLSIL.

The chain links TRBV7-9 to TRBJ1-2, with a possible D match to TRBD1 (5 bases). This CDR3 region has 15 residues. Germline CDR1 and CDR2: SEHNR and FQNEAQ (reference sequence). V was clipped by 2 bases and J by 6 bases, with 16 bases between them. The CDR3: CASSLPPPDSNGYTF. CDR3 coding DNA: TGTGCCAGCAGCTTACCACCTCCCGACAGCAATGGCTACACCTTC. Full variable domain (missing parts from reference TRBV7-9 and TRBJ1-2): DTGVSQNPRHKITKRGQNVTFRCDPISEHNRLYWYRQTLGQGPEFLTYFQNEAQLEKSRLLSDRFSAERPKGSFSTLEIQRTEQGDSAMYLCASSLPPPDSNGYTFGSGTRLTVV.

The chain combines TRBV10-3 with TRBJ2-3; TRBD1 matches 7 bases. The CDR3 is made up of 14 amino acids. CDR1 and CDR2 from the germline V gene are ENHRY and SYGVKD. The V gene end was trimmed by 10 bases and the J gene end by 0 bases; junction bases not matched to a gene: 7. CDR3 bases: TGTGCCACCACAGGGGCAGGGAGCACAGATACGCAGTATTTT. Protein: CATTGAGSTDTQYF.

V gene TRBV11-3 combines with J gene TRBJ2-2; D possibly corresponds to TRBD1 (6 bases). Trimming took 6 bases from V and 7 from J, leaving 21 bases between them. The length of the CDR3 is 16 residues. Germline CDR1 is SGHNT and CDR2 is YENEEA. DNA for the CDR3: TGTGCCAGCAGTTTCCATCCCGGGACAAGAATCGGGGAGCTGTTTTTT. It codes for CASSFHPGTRIGELFF.

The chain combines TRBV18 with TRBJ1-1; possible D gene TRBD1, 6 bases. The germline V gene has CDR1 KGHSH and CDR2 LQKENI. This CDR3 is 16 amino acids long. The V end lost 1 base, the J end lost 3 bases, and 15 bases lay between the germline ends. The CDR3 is CASSPLRGARDTEAFF. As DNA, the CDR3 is TGTGCCAGCTCACCACTCCGGGGGGCGCGGGACACTGAAGCTTTCTTT.

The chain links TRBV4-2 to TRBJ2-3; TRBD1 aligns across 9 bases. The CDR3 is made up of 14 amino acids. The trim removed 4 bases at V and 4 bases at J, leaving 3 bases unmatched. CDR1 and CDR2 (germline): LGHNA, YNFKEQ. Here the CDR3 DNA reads TGTGCCAGCAGCCCGGGACAGGGTTCAGATACGCAGTATTTT. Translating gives CASSPGQGSDTQYF.

The CDR3 sequence: CASSPPLREGNYGYTF. CDR3 DNA: TGTGCCAGCAGCCCTCCTCTTAGGGAGGGTAACTATGGCTACACCTTC. The V call is TRBV3-1 (or the pseudogene TRBV3-2), the J call TRBJ1-2; D is uncertain. The CDR3 is made up of 16 amino acids. Germline V gene data show CDR1 as LGHDT and CDR2 as YNNKEL (reference sequence). Between the trimmed V and J ends, which lost 4 bases and 1 base, there was a span of 16 bases.

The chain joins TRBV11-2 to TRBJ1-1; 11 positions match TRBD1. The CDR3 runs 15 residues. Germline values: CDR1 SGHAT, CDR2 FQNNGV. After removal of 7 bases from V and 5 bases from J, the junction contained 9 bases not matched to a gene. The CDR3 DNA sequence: TGTGCCAGCAAAGGACAGGGGGCGATTTTAACTGAAGCTTTCTTT. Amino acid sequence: CASKGQGAILTEAFF.

The CDR3 sequence is CASTARLDNYEQYF. In DNA form, the CDR3 reads TGTGCCAGCACCGCAAGACTAGACAACTACGAGCAGTACTTC. The chain employs TRBV21-1 and TRBJ2-7; TRBD2 is the table's D call and was not checked against the DNA. TRBV21-1 is listed as a pseudogene. The CDR3 contains 14 residues.

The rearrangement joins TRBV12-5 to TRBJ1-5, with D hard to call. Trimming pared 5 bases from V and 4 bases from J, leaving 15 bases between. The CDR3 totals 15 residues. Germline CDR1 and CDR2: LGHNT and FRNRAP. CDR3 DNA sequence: TGTGCTAGTGGTCTGAACTCCCTGGTAAATCAGCCCCAGCATTTT. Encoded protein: CASGLNSLVNQPQHF.

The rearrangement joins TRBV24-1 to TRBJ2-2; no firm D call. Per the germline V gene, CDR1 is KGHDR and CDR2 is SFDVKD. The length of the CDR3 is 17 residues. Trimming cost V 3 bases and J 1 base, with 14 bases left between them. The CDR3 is CATSDVTVYGNTGELFF. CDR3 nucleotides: TGTGCCACCAGTGATGTAACAGTTTATGGGAACACCGGGGAGCTGTTTTTT.

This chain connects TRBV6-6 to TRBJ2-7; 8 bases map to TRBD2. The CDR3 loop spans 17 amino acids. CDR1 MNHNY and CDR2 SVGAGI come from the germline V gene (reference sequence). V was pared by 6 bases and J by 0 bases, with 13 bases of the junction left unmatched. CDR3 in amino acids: CASRRAGATGSSYEQYF. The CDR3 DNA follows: TGTGCCAGCAGGCGAGCGGGGGCCACCGGGAGCTCCTACGAGCAGTACTTC.

DNA for the CDR3: TGTGCCAGCAGCCAAGATAACAGGCCTAACTATGGCTACACCTTC. Translating gives CASSQDNRPNYGYTF. V is TRBV3-1 (or the pseudogene TRBV3-2) and J is TRBJ1-2; a weak D match, TRBD1 (5 bases). Germline-derived CDR1 and CDR2 are LGHDT and YNNKEL (reference sequence). V lost 0 bases and J 0 bases, leaving 8 bases between the germline ends. CDR3 length: 15 residues.

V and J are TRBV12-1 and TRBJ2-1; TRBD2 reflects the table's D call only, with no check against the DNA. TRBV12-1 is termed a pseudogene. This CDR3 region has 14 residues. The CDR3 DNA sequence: TGTGCCAGCAGCTTTCTAGGACTAGCGAATGAGCAGTTCTTC. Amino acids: CASSFLGLANEQFF.

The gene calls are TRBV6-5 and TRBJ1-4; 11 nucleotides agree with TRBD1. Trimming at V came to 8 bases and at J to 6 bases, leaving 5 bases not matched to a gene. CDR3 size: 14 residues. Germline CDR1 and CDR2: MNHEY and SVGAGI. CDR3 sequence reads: CASPWGQGDEKLFF. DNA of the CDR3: TGTGCCAGCCCCTGGGGACAGGGGGATGAAAAACTGTTTTTT.

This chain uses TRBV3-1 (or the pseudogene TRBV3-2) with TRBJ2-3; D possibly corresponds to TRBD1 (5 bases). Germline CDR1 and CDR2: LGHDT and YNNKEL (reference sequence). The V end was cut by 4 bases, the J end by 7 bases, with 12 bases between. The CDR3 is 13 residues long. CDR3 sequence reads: CASSPSRVNTQYF. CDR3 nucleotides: TGTGCCAGCAGCCCAAGCAGGGTTAATACGCAGTATTTT.

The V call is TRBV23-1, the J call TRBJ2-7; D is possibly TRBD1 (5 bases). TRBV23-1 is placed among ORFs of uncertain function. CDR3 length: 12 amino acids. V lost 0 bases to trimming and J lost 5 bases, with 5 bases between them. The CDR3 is CASSQSGHEQYF. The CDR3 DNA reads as TGCGCCAGCAGTCAATCGGGGCACGAGCAGTACTTC.